The source of this T cell receptor (beta chain) is a study of T-cell memory formation after mild COVID-19. This clonotype was recorded a few times. One entry per CDR3 protein, called by TCRdb with MiXCR from the 5' RACE reads. The sample contains tens of thousands of distinct CDR3 sequences, roughly 8% of which appear only once. The CDR3 is 14 residues long. V was pared by 5 bases and J by 0 bases, with 10 bases between. CDR1 is SGHTA and CDR2 is FQGNSA in the germline V gene. V gene TRBV7-2 combines with J gene TRBJ1-1; possibly TRBD1 for D (6 bases). The sequenced sample was PBMCs or a T cell subset sorted from them (not recorded which). This receptor was taken from a man aged 18 to 29 who had mild COVID-19 (a few samples of this study predate the infection). Cell type and time point are not known. As DNA, the CDR3 is TGTGCCAGCAGCGTAAACAGGGTGAACACTGAAGCTTTCTTT. Its protein product is CASSVNRVNTEAFF.